The 26 T cell receptor beta chains listed next were all sequenced from one sample in a study of cytomegalovirus exposure and HLA in healthy donors. The method was immunoSEQ multiplex PCR; TCRdb's version includes in-frame clones alone and lacks a portion of them. The sample consists of 120,000 or so clones, about 91% of them appearing once. What was sequenced was PBMCs. The source is a woman aged 18-35 years in good health and CMV-seronegative.

The rearrangement joins TRBV18 to TRBJ2-5; D may be TRBD1 (6 bases). CDR3 size: 13 residues. V was clipped by 2 bases and J by 5 bases, with 9 bases between them. Germline CDR1 reads KGHSH; CDR2 reads LQKENI. The chain's CDR3 is CASSPNREETQYF. CDR3 nucleotides: TGTGCCAGCTCACCAAACAGGGAGGAGACCCAGTACTTC.

The CDR3 DNA is TGCGCCAGCAGCAAGCTAGCGGCGCTCACAGATACGCAGTATTTT. Residues: CASSKLAALTDTQYF. V usage is TRBV5-1 and J usage is TRBJ2-3; 7 bases are shared with TRBD2. The CDR3 runs 15 residues. Unmatched junction bases numbered 7, after V lost 4 bases and J lost 2 bases. CDR1 is SGHRS, CDR2 YFSETQ, per germline.

This clone was seen just once. The chain carries TRBV19 and TRBJ2-7, with 9 bases identical to TRBD2. Looked up from germline, CDR1 is LNHDA and CDR2 is SQIVND (reference sequence). This CDR3 has 15 residues. After removal of 8 bases from V and 5 bases from J, the junction contained 13 bases not matched to a gene. DNA of the CDR3: TGTGCCAGTTCTGTAGCGGGAGCTAGGATCGACGAGCAGTACTTC. Translation: CASSVAGARIDEQYF.

V is TRBV19 and J is TRBJ2-1; the D gene is possibly TRBD2 (5 bases). Deletions cut 7 bases from V and 8 bases from J, with 24 bases between. CDR1 is LNHDA, CDR2 SQIVND, per germline (reference sequence). The CDR3 consists of 16 residues. This CDR3 reads CASKIWTPPLSDEQFF. The CDR3 region has the DNA TGTGCCAGTAAAATCTGGACTCCACCCCTCTCGGATGAGCAGTTCTTC.

The chain uses TRBV9 and TRBJ2-3, with 12 bases aligning to TRBD2. The V gene end was trimmed by 4 bases and the J gene end by 2 bases; junction bases not matched to a gene: 11. The length of the CDR3 is 18 residues. Germline lookup yields CDR1 SGDLS and CDR2 YYNGEE. The chain's CDR3 is CASSPRTSGAGDTDTQYF. DNA of the CDR3: TGTGCCAGCAGCCCTCGGACTAGCGGGGCGGGTGACACAGATACGCAGTATTTT.

V is TRBV29-1 and J is TRBJ1-6; no clear D. The CDR3 runs 13 residues. The germline V gene encodes CDR1 SQVTM and CDR2 ANQGSEA. V lost 7 bases to trimming and J lost 0 bases, with 7 bases between them. In nucleotides, the CDR3 is TGCAGCGCGGGAAGCTCCTATAATTCACCCCTCCACTTT. It yields the protein CSAGSSYNSPLHF. Variable domain in full (rest from reference TRBV29-1 and TRBJ1-6): SAVISQKPSRDICQRGTSLTIQCQVDSQVTMMFWYRQQPGQSLTLIATANQGSEATYESGFVIDKFPISRPNLTFSTLTVSNMSPEDSSIYLCSAGSSYNSPLHFGNGTRLTVT.

The V and J genes are TRBV6-5 and TRBJ1-1, with a weak D call TRBD1 (5 bases). CDR3 length equals 14 residues. The ends were cut back, 3 bases at V and 0 bases at J, with 8 bases in the middle. Germline-derived CDR1 and CDR2 are MNHEY and SVGAGI. CDR3 in amino acids: CASSYLQVNTEAFF. CDR3 sequence (DNA): TGTGCCAGCAGTTATTTACAGGTGAACACTGAAGCTTTCTTT.

The V gene is TRBV5-1, the J gene TRBJ2-7; 9 bases agree with TRBD1. CDR1 is SGHRS and CDR2 is YFSETQ in the germline V gene. This CDR3 is 13 amino acids long. The junction had 7 bases not matched to a gene; V was cut back by 5 bases and J by 7 bases. The CDR3 is CASSLTGGGEQYV. DNA for the CDR3: TGCGCCAGCAGTCTTACAGGGGGCGGGGAGCAGTACGTC.

This clone was observed a few times. The CDR3 sequence: CASSHRRRNQPQHF. For the CDR3, the DNA is TGTGCCAGTAGTCACAGAAGACGCAATCAGCCCCAGCATTTT. The rearrangement uses TRBV19 and TRBJ1-5; D remains ambiguous. Germline assignment: CDR1 LNHDA and CDR2 SQIVND (reference sequence). V lost 5 bases and J lost 2, with 10 bases in between. The CDR3 runs to 14 residues.

The count of this clone is one. The chain uses TRBV2 and TRBJ2-2; 9 bases agree with TRBD2. Germline CDR1 SNHLY, CDR2 FYNNEI. V was pared by 7 bases and J by 4 bases, with 13 bases of the junction left unmatched. This CDR3 comprises 17 residues. The CDR3 coding sequence is TGTGCCAGCATGCAAGGCGGGGGGGCAAGGAGCACCGGGGAGCTGTTTTTT. Its protein product is CASMQGGGARSTGELFF.

The chain couples TRBV4-3 to TRBJ1-1, with D unresolved. The CDR3 consists of 15 residues. V lost 0 bases and J 2 bases, leaving 10 bases between the germline ends. From germline, CDR1 is LGHNA and CDR2 YSLEER. DNA for the CDR3: TGCGCCAGCAGCCAAGAACCACAGAGTAACACTGAAGCTTTCTTT. Translated: CASSQEPQSNTEAFF.

The rearrangement joins TRBV7-8 to TRBJ2-5; perhaps TRBD2 as D (8 bases). The CDR3 has 20 residues. Trimming pared 6 bases from V and 3 bases from J, leaving 32 bases between. Germline-derived CDR1 and CDR2 are SGHVS and FQNEAQ. CDR3 protein: CASSRISGGVQLAVKETQYF. In nucleotides, the CDR3 is TGTGCCAGCAGTCGTATCTCAGGGGGGGTACAACTAGCGGTCAAAGAGACCCAGTACTTC. Full variable domain (remainder filled in from reference TRBV7-8 and TRBJ2-5): GAGVSQSPRYKVAKRGQDVALRCDPISGHVSLFWYQQALGQGPEFLTYFQNEAQLDKSGLPSDRFFAERPEGSVSTLKIQRTQQEDSAVYLCASSRISGGVQLAVKETQYFGPGTRLLVL.

The genes are TRBV30 and TRBJ1-1, with D maybe TRBD1 (6 bases). Trimming took off 5 bases at V and 1 base at J, with 14 bases between the two ends. Germline V gene sequence: CDR1 GTSNPN, CDR2 SVGIG (reference sequence). There are 14 residues in the CDR3. CDR3 sequence: CAWSGGQKNTEAFF. In DNA, the CDR3 is TGTGCCTGGTCGGGTGGACAGAAGAACACTGAAGCTTTCTTT.

The V call is TRBV30, the J call TRBJ2-2; tentatively, D is TRBD2 (5 bases). V was cut by 6 bases and J by 6 bases, with 11 bases left in between. The CDR3 runs 12 residues. Germline CDR1 and CDR2: GTSNPN and SVGIG (reference sequence). This CDR3 reads CACLAYSGELFF. The DNA for the CDR3 is TGTGCCTGCCTAGCTTACTCCGGGGAGCTGTTTTTT.

The chain couples TRBV15 to TRBJ1-5; a possible D gene is TRBD1 (5 bases). CDR1 and CDR2 from the germline V gene are LNHNV and YYDKDF (reference sequence). The CDR3 has 15 residues. V gave up 0 bases and J gave up 6 bases, with 12 bases separating them. Written as DNA, the CDR3 is TGTGCCACCAGCAGAGATCTCGCAGGGCTTCAGCCCCAGCATTTT. Translation gives CATSRDLAGLQPQHF.

The chain uses TRBV5-1 and TRBJ2-1; 10 bases line up with TRBD2. CDR1 is SGHRS, CDR2 YFSETQ, per germline. The CDR3 is 15 residues long. The junction had 4 bases not matched to a gene; V was cut back by 1 base and J by 6 bases. This CDR3 reads CASSLLASGSNEQFF. In DNA, the CDR3 is TGCGCCAGCAGCTTGCTCGCTAGCGGGAGCAATGAGCAGTTCTTC.

The V call is TRBV6-5, the J call TRBJ1-5; 11 nucleotides agree with TRBD1. V trimming: 8 bases; J trimming: 6 bases; junction bases outside the gene matches: 6. CDR1 and CDR2 (germline): MNHEY, SVGAGI. CDR3 size: 14 residues. CDR3 DNA sequence: TGTGCCAGCGGCTGGACAGGGGGCATTCAGCCCCAGCATTTT. Amino acids: CASGWTGGIQPQHF.

This chain connects TRBV2 to TRBJ1-1, with D unclear. Germline V gene lookup returns CDR1 SNHLY and CDR2 FYNNEI. The CDR3 covers 13 residues. Trimming removed 9 bases from V and 0 bases from J, with 11 bases in between. The CDR3 loop is CARQPTVNTEAFF. CDR3 bases: TGTGCCAGACAGCCTACAGTGAACACTGAAGCTTTCTTT.

The CDR3 spells CASNVLLGGTEAFF. The DNA of the CDR3 is TGTGCCAGCAACGTCTTACTGGGGGGCACTGAAGCTTTCTTT. The rearrangement joins TRBV11-1 to TRBJ1-1; weak D call: TRBD1 (5 bases). This CDR3 contains 14 residues. V lost 7 bases to trimming and J lost 4 bases, with 16 bases between them. Germline CDR1 reads SGHAT; CDR2 reads FQDESV (reference sequence).

The sample holds one count of this clone. The genes are TRBV6-1 and TRBJ1-2; tentatively, D is TRBD1 (6 bases). The V end lost 0 bases, the J end lost 4 bases, and 12 bases lay between the germline ends. In germline, CDR1 is MNHNS, CDR2 SASEGT. CDR3 length: 15 residues. The CDR3 region has the DNA TGTGCCAGCAGTGAAGCGGTCTCGGACAGCTATGGCTACACCTTC. Amino acid sequence: CASSEAVSDSYGYTF.

The rearrangement links TRBV27 to TRBJ2-1, with TRBD2 as a possible D gene (5 bases). The CDR3 runs 13 residues. Between the trimmed V and J ends, which lost 4 bases and 6 bases, there was a span of 10 bases. CDR1 MNHEY and CDR2 SMNVEV come from the germline V gene (reference sequence). The CDR3 DNA sequence: TGTGCCAGCAGTTATGACTATTCCAATGAGCAGTTCTTC. Protein sequence: CASSYDYSNEQFF.

The chain carries TRBV5-5 and TRBJ2-7; D is possibly TRBD2 (6 bases). V was trimmed by 0 bases and J by 2 bases, leaving 12 bases between them. Germline loops: CDR1 SGHKS, CDR2 YYEKEE (reference sequence). This CDR3 contains 15 residues. The CDR3 protein is CASSLDGGVAYEQYF. In DNA, the CDR3 is TGTGCCAGCAGCTTGGACGGAGGGGTCGCCTACGAGCAGTACTTC. Full variable domain (outside the CDR3, taken from reference TRBV5-5 and TRBJ2-7): DAGVTQSPTHLIKTRGQQVTLRCSPISGHKSVSWYQQVLGQGPQFIFQYYEKEERGRGNFPDRFSARQFPNYSSELNVNALLLGDSALYLCASSLDGGVAYEQYFGPGTRLTVT.

The gene calls are TRBV15 and TRBJ2-5; TRBD1 agrees at 10 bases. CDR1 is LNHNV and CDR2 is YYDKDF in the germline V gene (reference sequence). The CDR3 sequence is 14 residues long. V lost 5 bases to trimming and J lost 10 bases; unmatched junction nucleotides: 10. CDR3 residues: CATSRQGQGLRQYF. CDR3 coding DNA: TGTGCCACCAGCCGCCAGGGACAGGGGCTTCGCCAGTACTTC.

This chain links TRBV10-2 with TRBJ2-3; TRBD2 might be the D (5 bases). CDR1 and CDR2 from the germline V gene are WSHSY and SAAADI. Deletions cut 6 bases from V and 2 bases from J, with 12 bases between. The length of the CDR3 is 14 residues. The CDR3 nucleotides read TGCGCCAGCAGACGGGGAGAAACCACAGATACGCAGTATTTT. Protein sequence: CASRRGETTDTQYF.

The V and J genes are TRBV7-2 and TRBJ2-5; no firm D call. The V end was cut by 3 bases, the J end by 6 bases, with 5 bases between. CDR1 SGHTA and CDR2 FQGNSA come from the germline V gene. The CDR3 contains 11 residues. As DNA, the CDR3 is TGTGCCAGCAGCTTCTTCCAGACCCAGTACTTC. Translated, it gives CASSFFQTQYF.

The chain is built from TRBV7-9 and TRBJ2-3; TRBD1 aligns across 9 bases. The trim removed 4 bases at V and 3 bases at J, leaving 8 bases unmatched. Germline CDR1 is SEHNR and CDR2 is FQNEAQ (reference sequence). CDR3 length equals 16 residues. CDR3 DNA: TGTGCCAGCAGCTCTTCCGGGACAGGGTTAACAGATACGCAGTATTTT. Its protein product is CASSSSGTGLTDTQYF.